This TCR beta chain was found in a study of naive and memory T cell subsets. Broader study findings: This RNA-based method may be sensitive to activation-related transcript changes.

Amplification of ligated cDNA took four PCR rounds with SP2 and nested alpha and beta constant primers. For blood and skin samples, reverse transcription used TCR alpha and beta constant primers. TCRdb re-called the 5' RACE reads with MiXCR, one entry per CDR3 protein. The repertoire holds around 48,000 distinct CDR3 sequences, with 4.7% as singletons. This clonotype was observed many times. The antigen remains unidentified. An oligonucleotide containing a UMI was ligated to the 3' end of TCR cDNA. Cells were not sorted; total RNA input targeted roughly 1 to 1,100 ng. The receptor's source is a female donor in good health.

CDR3 DNA: TGTGCCAGCAGTTCAAGAAAGACAGTTTTGAACACTGAAGCTTTCTTT. Translated, it gives CASSSRKTVLNTEAFF. The chain joins TRBV27 to TRBJ1-1; tentative D call: TRBD1 (5 bases). With 4 bases removed from V and 0 bases from J, the gap between germline ends came to 15 bases. The CDR3 extends over 16 amino acids. Germline lookup yields CDR1 MNHEY and CDR2 SMNVEV (reference sequence).